The 4 T cell receptor beta chains listed next were all sequenced from one sample in a study of T cells in localized non-small cell lung cancer. Clones were sequenced by immunoSEQ multiplex PCR, and TCRdb holds only the in-frame ones, with some missing. The sample lists 50,000 to 75,000 clones, roughly 90% occurring once. This material consisted of peripheral blood, taken before any cancer treatment. The receptors shown here come from a man aged 40 to 75 with stage I squamous cell lung carcinoma.

The chain links TRBV27 to TRBJ1-5; 7 bases map to TRBD1. Germline V gene sequence: CDR1 MNHEY, CDR2 SMNVEV (reference sequence). This CDR3 region has 16 residues. V was pared by 5 bases and J by 0 bases, with 7 bases of the junction left unmatched. The CDR3 here is CASSPGTAFSNQPQHF. DNA of the CDR3: TGTGCCAGCAGTCCTGGGACAGCGTTTAGCAATCAGCCCCAGCATTTT.

The V call is TRBV18, the J call TRBJ2-7; TRBD2 agrees at 12 bases. Germline V gene lookup returns CDR1 KGHSH and CDR2 LQKENI. After removal of 6 bases from V and 6 bases from J, the junction contained 9 bases not matched to a gene. The length of the CDR3 is 15 residues. The CDR3 loop reads CASSLASGRAGEQYF. The CDR3 DNA reads TGTGCCAGCTCTCTGGCTAGCGGGAGGGCCGGCGAGCAGTACTTC. Full variable domain (remainder filled in from reference TRBV18 and TRBJ2-7): NAGVMQNPRHLVRRRGQEARLRCSPMKGHSHVYWYRQLPEEGLKFMVYLQKENIIDESGMPKERFSAEFPKEGPSILRIQQVVRGDSAAYFCASSLASGRAGEQYFGPGTRLTVT.

The chain combines TRBV9 with TRBJ2-3; no clear D gene. The V gene's germline CDR1 is SGDLS and CDR2 YYNGEE. This CDR3 has 16 residues. The ends were cut back, 5 bases at V and 0 bases at J, with 16 bases in the middle. DNA for the CDR3: TGTGCCAGCAGTCCCATCCCAGCTCGTAGCACAGATACGCAGTATTTT. Residues: CASSPIPARSTDTQYF.

This chain uses TRBV18 with TRBJ1-1, with TRBD1 as a possible D gene (6 bases). The V end was cut by 0 bases, the J end by 6 bases, with 14 bases between. Per the germline V gene, CDR1 is KGHSH and CDR2 is LQKENI. There are 15 residues in the CDR3. CDR3 in amino acids: CASSPPTQGSPEAFF. The CDR3 bases are TGTGCCAGCTCACCACCGACACAGGGTAGCCCTGAAGCTTTCTTT.